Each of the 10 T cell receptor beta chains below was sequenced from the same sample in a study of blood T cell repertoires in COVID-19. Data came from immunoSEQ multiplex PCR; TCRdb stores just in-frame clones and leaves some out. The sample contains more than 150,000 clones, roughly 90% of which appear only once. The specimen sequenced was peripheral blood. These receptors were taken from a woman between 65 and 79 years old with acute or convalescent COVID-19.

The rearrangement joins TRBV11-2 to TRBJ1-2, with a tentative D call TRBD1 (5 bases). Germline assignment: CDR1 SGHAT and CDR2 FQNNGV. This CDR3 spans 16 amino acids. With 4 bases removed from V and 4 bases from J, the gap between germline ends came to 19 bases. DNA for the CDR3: TGTGCCAGCAGCTGGGGGGAATACGGAGAATCCTATGGCTACACCTTC. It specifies CASSWGEYGESYGYTF.

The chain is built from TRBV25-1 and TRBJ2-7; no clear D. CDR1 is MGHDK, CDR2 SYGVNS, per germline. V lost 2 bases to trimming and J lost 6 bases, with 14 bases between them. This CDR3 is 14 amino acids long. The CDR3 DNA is TGTGCCAGCAGTGAACTGGCGGCTATATCCGAGCAGTACTTC. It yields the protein CASSELAAISEQYF.

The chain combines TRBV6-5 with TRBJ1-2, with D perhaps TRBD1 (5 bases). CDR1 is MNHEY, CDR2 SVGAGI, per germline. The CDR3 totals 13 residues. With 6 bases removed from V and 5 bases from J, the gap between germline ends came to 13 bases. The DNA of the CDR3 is TGTGCCAGCAGCCGCTTAGGGGTTTATGGCTACACCTTC. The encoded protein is CASSRLGVYGYTF.

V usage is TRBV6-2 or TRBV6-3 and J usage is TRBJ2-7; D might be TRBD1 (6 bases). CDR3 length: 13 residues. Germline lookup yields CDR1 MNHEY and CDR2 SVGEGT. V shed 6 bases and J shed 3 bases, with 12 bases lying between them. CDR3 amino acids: CASSQLQGYEQYF. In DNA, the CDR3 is TGTGCCAGCAGCCAGCTACAGGGCTACGAGCAGTACTTC.

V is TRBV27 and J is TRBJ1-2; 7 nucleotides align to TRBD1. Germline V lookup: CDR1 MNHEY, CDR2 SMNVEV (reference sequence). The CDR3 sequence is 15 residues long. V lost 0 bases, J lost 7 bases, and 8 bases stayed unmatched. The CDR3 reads CASSLSPAGGGGYTF. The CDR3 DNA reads TGTGCCAGCAGTTTATCGCCGGCAGGGGGAGGTGGCTACACCTTC.

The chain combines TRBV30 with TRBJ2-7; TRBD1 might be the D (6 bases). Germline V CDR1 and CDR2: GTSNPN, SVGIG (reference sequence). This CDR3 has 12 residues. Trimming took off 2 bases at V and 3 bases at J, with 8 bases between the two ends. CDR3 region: CAWSRTDYEQYF. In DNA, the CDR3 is TGTGCCTGGAGTCGGACAGACTACGAGCAGTACTTC.

The CDR3 sequence: CASSESGTGLGYTF. The CDR3 bases are TGTGCCAGCAGTGAAAGTGGGACAGGGCTTGGCTACACCTTC. The chain employs TRBV6-1 and TRBJ1-2; 9 bases fit TRBD1. V dropped 2 bases and J dropped 7; count of bases not matched to a gene: 5. There are 14 residues in the CDR3. CDR1 MNHNS and CDR2 SASEGT come from the germline V gene.

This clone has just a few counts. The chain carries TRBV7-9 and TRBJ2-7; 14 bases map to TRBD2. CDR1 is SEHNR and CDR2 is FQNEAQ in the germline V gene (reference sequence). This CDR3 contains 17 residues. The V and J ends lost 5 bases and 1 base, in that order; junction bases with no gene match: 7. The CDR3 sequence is CASSHPGLAGESYEQYF. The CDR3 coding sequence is TGTGCCAGCAGCCATCCGGGACTAGCGGGGGAATCCTACGAGCAGTACTTC.

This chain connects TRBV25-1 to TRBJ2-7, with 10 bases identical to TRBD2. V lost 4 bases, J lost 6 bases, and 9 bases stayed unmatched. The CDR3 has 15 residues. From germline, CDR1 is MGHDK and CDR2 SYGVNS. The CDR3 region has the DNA TGTGCCAGCAGTGGAGGCCAGCGGGGGGGAGGCGAGCAGTACTTC. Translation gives CASSGGQRGGGEQYF.

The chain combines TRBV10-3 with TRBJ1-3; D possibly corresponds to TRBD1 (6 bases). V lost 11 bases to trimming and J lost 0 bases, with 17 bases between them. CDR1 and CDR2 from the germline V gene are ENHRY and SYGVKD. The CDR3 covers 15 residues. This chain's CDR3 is CAVREGGLSGNTIYF. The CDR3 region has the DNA TGTGCCGTTCGGGAGGGGGGCCTCTCTGGAAACACCATATATTTT.